This TCR beta chain was identified in a study of T cell changes during pregnancy in multiple sclerosis. The protocol was immunoSEQ multiplex PCR, while the TCRdb copy is restricted to in-frame clones and leaves out a portion. This sample has fewer than 30,000 clones, with just over 90% found just once. The CDR3 loop spans 17 amino acids. V trimming: 5 bases; J trimming: 6 bases; junction bases outside the gene matches: 12. Germline V gene sequence: CDR1 SEHNR, CDR2 FQNEAQ (reference sequence). V usage is TRBV7-9 and J usage is TRBJ2-3; 12 bases agree with TRBD2. This receptor was obtained from a female donor with multiple sclerosis, enrolled in a pregnancy study. The source was CD8+ T cells from peripheral blood mononuclear cells, collected before pregnancy. CDR3 DNA: TGTGCCAGCAGCCCAGCCACTAGCGGGGGGTTCTCCGATACGCAGTATTTT. Translation: CASSPATSGGFSDTQYF.